The clone carrying this T cell receptor (beta chain) was seen just once. J was trimmed by 3 bases and V by 4 bases; bases with no gene match: 9. Germline CDR1 reads SEHNR; CDR2 reads FQNEAQ (reference sequence). The CDR3 has 16 amino acids. PCR employed 60 Vbeta and 13 Jbeta primers. The repertoire was sequenced with immunoSEQ multiplex PCR; TCRdb's copy has only in-frame clones and lacks some. The top ten clones hold over 2% of a sample with some 100,000 clones, about four fifths of them seen once. This entry comes from a study of cytomegalovirus exposure and HLA in healthy donors. The receptor's source is a woman aged 25 to 39 in good health and CMV-seronegative. Sample: PBMCs. The chain employs TRBV7-9 and TRBJ2-4, with 7 bases fitting TRBD2. This CDR3 reads CASSSLGGGGKNIQYF. The CDR3 DNA reads TGTGCCAGCAGCTCCTTGGGGGGGGGAGGCAAAAACATTCAGTACTTC.